This T cell receptor beta chain was captured by sequencing in a study of blood T cell repertoires in COVID-19. Overall study context: Samples taken during acute and convalescent COVID-19 were collected in the United States, Italy and Spain. PBMCs, B-cell-depleted T cells, or T cells were the source of the cDNA or gDNA that made up the material.

The ends were cut back, 4 bases at V and 8 bases at J, with 17 bases in the middle. The length of the CDR3 is 14 residues. Germline values: CDR1 SNHLY, CDR2 FYNNEI. Original data processing: Nucleated cell number was recorded as an estimate derived from reference gene primer amplification. Clones were sequenced by immunoSEQ multiplex PCR, and TCRdb holds only the in-frame ones, with some missing. V, J and clone size were drawn from that table, and D and trimming were deduced from the DNA. The data show about 190,000 clones, around four fifths seen once. Sequenced sample: peripheral blood. The chain combines TRBV2 with TRBJ1-2, with a weak D call TRBD1 (6 bases). The origin of this receptor is a man aged 50-59 years with active or convalescent COVID-19. The CDR3 nucleotides read TGTGCCAGCAGTGGAAGTCGGGGGGCATGGGGCTACACCTTC. Protein: CASSGSRGAWGYTF.